The 18 T cell receptor beta chains given below trace back to one sample, sequenced in a study of a mutant IDH1 vaccine in newly diagnosed glioma (dated by TCRdb to the early 2020s). The time point label for this specimen denotes: baseline, week 1 (first vaccination visit). The label giving this sample's treatment or condition can be read as: pre-vaccination baseline after standard-of-care therapy. The protocol used for the library was the immunoSEQ multiplex PCR assay. TCRdb's version of the immuneACCESS table is confined to in-frame rearrangements and falls short of the full clone set. An unresolved V gene accounts for under half of the shortfall where checked; the remainder is of unknown origin. Present in this sample are tens of thousands of clones, 86% of which were seen just once. The ten largest make up 2% to 2.5% of the sample. The sample consisted of PBMCs, taken from a glioma patient treated with radiotherapy, temozolomide or both. The source of these receptors is a man aged 40-49 years with glioma.

J is TRBJ2-7 and V is TRBV7-3, with D unclear. The germline V gene encodes CDR1 SGHTA and CDR2 FQGTGA. V lost 6 bases to trimming and J lost 0 bases, with 12 bases between them. This CDR3 is built from 14 residues. In DNA, the CDR3 is TGTGCCAGCAGTCCAGACCCAAACTCCTACGAGCAGTACTTC. Translated: CASSPDPNSYEQYF.

The gene calls are TRBV5-6 and TRBJ2-3, with D perhaps TRBD1 (6 bases). The CDR3 totals 15 residues. The ends were cut back, 3 bases at V and 6 bases at J, with 17 bases in the middle. The V gene's germline CDR1 is SGHDT and CDR2 YYEEEE. The CDR3 protein is CASSSWGPLGDTQYF. In DNA form, the CDR3 reads TGTGCCAGCAGCTCCTGGGGGCCCCTAGGTGATACGCAGTATTTT. The complete variable domain, with remaining parts taken from reference TRBV5-6 and TRBJ2-3, reads DAGVTQSPTHLIKTRGQQVTLRCSPKSGHDTVSWYQQALGQGPQFIFQYYEEEERQRGNFPDRFSGHQFPNYSSELNVNALLLGDSALYLCASSSWGPLGDTQYFGPGTRLTVL.

The chain couples TRBV7-3 to TRBJ2-2; 7 bases fit TRBD1. The trim removed 1 base at V and 2 bases at J, leaving 10 bases unmatched. The CDR3 runs to 18 residues. From germline, CDR1 is SGHTA and CDR2 FQGTGA. CDR3 in amino acids: CASSLRVTYRGNTGELFF. The CDR3 region has the DNA TGTGCCAGCAGCTTAAGGGTCACTTACAGGGGTAACACCGGGGAGCTGTTTTTT. Full variable domain (outside the CDR3, taken from reference TRBV7-3 and TRBJ2-2): GAGVSQTPSNKVTEKGKYVELRCDPISGHTALYWYRQSLGQGPEFLIYFQGTGAADDSGLPNDRFFAVRPEGSVSTLKIQRTERGDSAVYLCASSLRVTYRGNTGELFFGEGSRLTVL.

The V call is TRBV4-3, the J call TRBJ2-6, with TRBD2 as a possible D gene (6 bases). Trimming took off 0 bases at V and 4 bases at J, with 10 bases between the two ends. The CDR3 has 16 residues. Germline V gene sequence: CDR1 LGHNA, CDR2 YSLEER. Written as DNA, the CDR3 is TGCGCCAGCAGCCAAGAAGGAGGGAGCGGGGCCAACGTCCTGACTTTC. It encodes CASSQEGGSGANVLTF.

The V gene is TRBV7-2, the J gene TRBJ2-7; 8 positions match TRBD2. Germline CDR1 SGHTA, CDR2 FQGNSA. This CDR3 contains 17 residues. V lost 5 bases and J lost 4; bases outside the gene matches: 16. The CDR3 loop is CASSTTSLAERIYEQYF. CDR3 DNA sequence: TGTGCCAGCAGCACGACATCACTAGCGGAAAGAATATACGAGCAGTACTTC.

The rearrangement joins TRBV18 to TRBJ1-5; a possible D gene is TRBD1 (6 bases). In germline, CDR1 is KGHSH, CDR2 LQKENI. Trimming left V 3 bases short and J 4 bases short, with 7 bases between. The CDR3 spans 13 residues. The CDR3 region is CASSPTGNQPQHF. CDR3 sequence (DNA): TGTGCCAGCTCACCGACAGGTAATCAGCCCCAGCATTTT.

The gene calls are TRBV7-2 and TRBJ1-3; D unclear. The germline CDR1 and CDR2 sequences are SGHTA and FQGNSA. V shed 5 bases and J shed 3 bases, with 5 bases lying between them. The CDR3 extends over 12 amino acids. CDR3 in DNA: TGTGCCAGCAGCACTTATGGAAACACCATATATTTT. It yields the protein CASSTYGNTIYF.

Regarding this clone: Germline and junction disagree at one end, which may indicate a read error. The rearrangement links TRBV7-9 to TRBJ2-7; D is uncertain. The CDR3 has 11 residues. Germline V gene lookup returns CDR1 SEHNR and CDR2 FQNEAQ (reference sequence). Written as DNA, the CDR3 is TGTGCCAGCAGCTCGGAGATCCTCCCCAACTTC. Translated: CASSSEILPNF. Complete variable domain (other parts from reference TRBV7-9 and TRBJ2-7): DTGVSQNPRHKITKRGQNVTFRCDPISEHNRLYWYRQTLGQGPEFLTYFQNEAQLEKSRLLSDRFSAERPKGSFSTLEIQRTEQGDSAMYLCASSSEILPNFGPGTRLTVT.

The chain uses TRBV5-5 and TRBJ2-5; D is possibly TRBD2 (6 bases). The CDR3 is made up of 13 amino acids. CDR1 and CDR2 from the germline V gene are SGHKS and YYEKEE (reference sequence). V lost 4 bases, J lost 2 bases, and 9 bases lay in between. The CDR3, as DNA: TGTGCCAGCAGCGCGGGACCGCAAGAGACCCAGTACTTC. This translates into CASSAGPQETQYF.

J is TRBJ2-7 and V is TRBV6-5, with a weak D call TRBD1 (5 bases). The V end lost 7 bases, the J end lost 0 bases, and 10 bases lay between the germline ends. Germline loops: CDR1 MNHEY, CDR2 SVGAGI. This CDR3 has 13 residues. Here the CDR3 DNA reads TGTGCCAGCAAATGGGGCAACTCCTACGAGCAGTACTTC. It specifies CASKWGNSYEQYF.

The CDR3 coding sequence is TGTGCCAGCAGCCTACAGGGGTCTAACACTGAAGCTTTCTTT. Protein sequence: CASSLQGSNTEAFF. The V and J genes are TRBV4-2 and TRBJ1-1, with 7 positions matching TRBD1. The length of the CDR3 is 14 residues. From germline, CDR1 is LGHNA and CDR2 YNFKEQ. V lost 4 bases, J lost 2 bases, and 4 bases stayed unmatched.

V is TRBV27 and J is TRBJ2-3; unclear D gene. Germline V lookup: CDR1 MNHEY, CDR2 SMNVEV (reference sequence). The CDR3 contains 15 residues. V lost 3 bases, J lost 0 bases, and 10 bases lay in between. CDR3 sequence reads: CASSLESFSTDTQYF. The CDR3 coding sequence is TGTGCCAGCAGTTTGGAATCGTTTAGCACAGATACGCAGTATTTT.

V gene TRBV21-1 combines with J gene TRBJ2-7; no DNA check was done on the table's D call, TRBD1. TRBV21-1 is a documented pseudogene. CDR3 length equals 15 residues. For the CDR3, the DNA is TGTGCCAGCAGCATACCAGGACAGGACTCCTACGAGCAGTACTTC. It is translated as CASSIPGQDSYEQYF.

The genes are TRBV5-8 and TRBJ1-2; 12 bases agree with TRBD1. Germline CDR1 and CDR2: SGHTS and YDEGEE. With V trimmed by 4 bases and J by 4 bases, 11 bases remained unmatched. The CDR3 runs to 17 residues. CDR3 region: CASSPVGTGGFSYGYTF. The DNA of the CDR3 is TGTGCCAGCAGCCCGGTCGGGACAGGGGGCTTTAGCTATGGCTACACCTTC.

V gene TRBV11-1 combines with J gene TRBJ2-2, with D perhaps given as TRBD1 or TRBD2 (6 bases each). V was pared by 3 bases and J by 5 bases, with 13 bases between. The CDR3 runs to 15 residues. Germline V CDR1 and CDR2: SGHAT, FQDESV (reference sequence). CDR3 loop: CASSFLGGGTGELFF. The CDR3 nucleotides are TGTGCCAGCAGCTTCTTAGGGGGAGGAACCGGGGAGCTGTTTTTT.

This chain links TRBV4-3 with TRBJ2-3; a possible D gene is TRBD2 (5 bases). Germline assignment: CDR1 LGHNA and CDR2 YSLEER. V lost 3 bases and J 0 bases, leaving 13 bases between the germline ends. The CDR3 length is 16 residues. The CDR3 is CASSQTTSPSTDTQYF. The DNA for the CDR3 is TGCGCCAGCAGCCAGACTACTAGTCCTAGCACAGATACGCAGTATTTT.

This clone was detected only a few times. V is TRBV18 and J is TRBJ2-1; the D is unclear. Trimming left V 2 bases short and J 5 bases short, with 16 bases between. The CDR3 spans 16 residues. The germline gives CDR1 KGHSH, CDR2 LQKENI. The CDR3: CASSPILVRANNEQFF. The CDR3 nucleotides are TGTGCCAGCTCACCAATCCTAGTTCGGGCAAACAATGAGCAGTTCTTC.

The chain uses TRBV11-2 and TRBJ2-7, with a possible D match to TRBD2 (6 bases). The CDR3 contains 15 residues. Germline values: CDR1 SGHAT, CDR2 FQNNGV. V lost 5 bases and J 3 bases, leaving 17 bases between the germline ends. The CDR3 loop is CASSPRHGGGYEQYF. In nucleotides, the CDR3 is TGTGCCAGCAGCCCCCGCCACGGGGGAGGCTACGAGCAGTACTTC.